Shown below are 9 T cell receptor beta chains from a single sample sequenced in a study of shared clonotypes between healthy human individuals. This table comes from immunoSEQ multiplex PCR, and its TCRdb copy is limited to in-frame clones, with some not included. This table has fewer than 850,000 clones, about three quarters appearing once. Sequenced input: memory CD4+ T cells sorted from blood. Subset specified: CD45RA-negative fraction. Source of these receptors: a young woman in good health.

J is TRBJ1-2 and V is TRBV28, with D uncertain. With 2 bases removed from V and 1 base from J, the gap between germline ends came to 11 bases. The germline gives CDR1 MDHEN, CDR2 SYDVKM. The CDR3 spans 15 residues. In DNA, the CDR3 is TGTGCCAGCAGTTTAGGAGGCAGTATTAACTATGGCTACACCTTC. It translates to CASSLGGSINYGYTF.

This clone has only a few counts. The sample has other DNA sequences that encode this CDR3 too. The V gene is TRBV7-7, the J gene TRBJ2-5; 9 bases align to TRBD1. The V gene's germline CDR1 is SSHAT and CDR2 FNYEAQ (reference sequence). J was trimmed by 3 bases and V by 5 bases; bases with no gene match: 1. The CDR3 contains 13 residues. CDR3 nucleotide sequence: TGTGCCAGCAGCCGGGACAGGGAAGAGACCCAGTACTTC. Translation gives CASSRDREETQYF.

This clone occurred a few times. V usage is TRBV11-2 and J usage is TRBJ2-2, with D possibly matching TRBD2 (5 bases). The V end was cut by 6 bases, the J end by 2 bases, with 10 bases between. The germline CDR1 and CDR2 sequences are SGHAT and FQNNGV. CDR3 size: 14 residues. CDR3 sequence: CASRRVRNTGELFF. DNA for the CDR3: TGTGCCAGCAGGAGGGTGAGAAACACCGGGGAGCTGTTTTTT. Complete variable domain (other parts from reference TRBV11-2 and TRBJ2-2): EAGVAQSPRYKIIEKRQSVAFWCNPISGHATLYWYQQILGQGPKLLIQFQNNGVVDDSQLPKDRFSAERLKGVDSTLKIQPAKLEDSAVYLCASRRVRNTGELFFGEGSRLTVL.

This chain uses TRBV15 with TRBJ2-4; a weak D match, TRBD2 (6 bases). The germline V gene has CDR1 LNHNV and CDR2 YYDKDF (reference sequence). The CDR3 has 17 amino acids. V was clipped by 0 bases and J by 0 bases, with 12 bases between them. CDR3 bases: TGTGCCACCAGCAGAGATGCTTCGGGACTAGCCAAAAACATTCAGTACTTC. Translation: CATSRDASGLAKNIQYF.

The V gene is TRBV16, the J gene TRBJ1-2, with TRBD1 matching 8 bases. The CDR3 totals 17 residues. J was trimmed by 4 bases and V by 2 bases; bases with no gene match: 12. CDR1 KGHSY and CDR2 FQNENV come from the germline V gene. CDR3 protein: CASSQNGQGRSSYGYTF. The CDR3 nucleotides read TGTGCCAGCAGCCAAAACGGACAGGGCCGGTCTAGCTATGGCTACACCTTC.

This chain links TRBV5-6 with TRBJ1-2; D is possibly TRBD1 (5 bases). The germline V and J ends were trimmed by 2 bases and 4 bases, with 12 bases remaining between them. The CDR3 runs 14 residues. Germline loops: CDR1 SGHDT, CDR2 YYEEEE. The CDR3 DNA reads TGTGCCAGCAGCTTAACAGGCAGTAGCTATGGCTACACCTTC. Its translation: CASSLTGSSYGYTF.

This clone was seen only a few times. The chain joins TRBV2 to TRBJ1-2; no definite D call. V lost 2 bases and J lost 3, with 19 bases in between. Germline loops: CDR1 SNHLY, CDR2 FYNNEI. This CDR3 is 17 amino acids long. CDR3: CASSELSGWGVDYGYTF. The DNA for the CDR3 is TGTGCCAGCAGTGAACTATCCGGCTGGGGAGTGGACTATGGCTACACCTTC.

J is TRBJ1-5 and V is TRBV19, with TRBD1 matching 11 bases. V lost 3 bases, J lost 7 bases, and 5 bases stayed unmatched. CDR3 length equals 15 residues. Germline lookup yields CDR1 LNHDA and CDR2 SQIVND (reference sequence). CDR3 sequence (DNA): TGTGCCAGTAGTATCCGGGACAGGGGGAACCAGCCCCAGCATTTT. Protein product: CASSIRDRGNQPQHF.

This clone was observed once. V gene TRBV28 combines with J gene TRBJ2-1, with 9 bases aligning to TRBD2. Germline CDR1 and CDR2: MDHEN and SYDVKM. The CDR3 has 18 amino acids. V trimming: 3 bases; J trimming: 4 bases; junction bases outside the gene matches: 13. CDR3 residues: CASSFLLRVAGDYNEQFF. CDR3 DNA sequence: TGTGCCAGCAGTTTCCTCCTTCGGGTAGCGGGGGATTACAATGAGCAGTTCTTC.